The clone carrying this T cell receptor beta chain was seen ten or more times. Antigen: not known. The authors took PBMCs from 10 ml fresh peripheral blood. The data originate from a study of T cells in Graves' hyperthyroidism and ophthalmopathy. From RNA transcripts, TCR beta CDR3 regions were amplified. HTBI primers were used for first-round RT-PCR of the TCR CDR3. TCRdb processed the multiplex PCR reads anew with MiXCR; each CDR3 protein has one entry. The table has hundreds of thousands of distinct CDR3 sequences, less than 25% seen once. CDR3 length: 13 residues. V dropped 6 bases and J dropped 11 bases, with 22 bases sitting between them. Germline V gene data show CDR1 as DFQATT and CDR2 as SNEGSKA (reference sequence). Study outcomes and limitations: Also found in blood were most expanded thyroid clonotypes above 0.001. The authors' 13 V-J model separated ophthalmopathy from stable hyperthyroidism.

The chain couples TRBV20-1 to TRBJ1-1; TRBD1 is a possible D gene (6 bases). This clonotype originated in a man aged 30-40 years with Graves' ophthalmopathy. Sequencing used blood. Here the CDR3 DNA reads TGCAGTGCCCAGAAAGGGGGGGTTAGCGGGGCTTTCTTT. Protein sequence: CSAQKGGVSGAFF.